Below, 17 T cell receptor beta chains from the same sample are listed, as sequenced in a study of OX40 agonist ivuxolimab in advanced cancers. The assay was immunoSEQ multiplex PCR, and TCRdb's table has in-frame clones only and misses some. The sample has 50,000 to 65,000 clones; 81% are singletons. The sample was CD4+ or CD8+ T cells sorted from blood, taken in a trial of the OX40 agonist ivuxolimab. The source is an adult with an advanced solid tumor such as melanoma, head and neck, liver or kidney cancer.

A note on this clone: Other DNA sequences in this sample translate to the same CDR3. This CDR3 reads CASSDRGLDEQYF. The DNA for the CDR3 is TGTGCCAGCAGTGATCGGGGGCTCGACGAGCAGTACTTC. V gene TRBV2 combines with J gene TRBJ2-7, with D perhaps given as TRBD1 or TRBD2 (6 bases each). From germline, CDR1 is SNHLY and CDR2 FYNNEI. V was pared by 3 bases and J by 5 bases, with 11 bases between. The CDR3 is 13 amino acids.

The gene calls are TRBV5-1 and TRBJ2-5, with D possibly TRBD1 on 7 matching bases. Germline CDR1 and CDR2: SGHRS and YFSETQ. V lost 4 bases to trimming and J lost 2 bases, with 12 bases between them. The CDR3 is 14 residues long. This chain's CDR3 is CASSRGTVQETQYF. CDR3 DNA sequence: TGCGCCAGCAGCCGGGGGACAGTTCAAGAGACCCAGTACTTC.

This clone was recorded a few times. This chain connects TRBV12-5 to TRBJ2-1, with D perhaps given as TRBD1 or TRBD2 (6 bases each). This CDR3 has 16 amino acids. Trimming took 6 bases from V and 0 from J, leaving 15 bases between them. Germline V gives CDR1 LGHNT, CDR2 FRNRAP. For the CDR3, the DNA is TGTGCTAGTGGCTCATGGAGGGGGAGCTCCTACAATGAGCAGTTCTTC. It yields the protein CASGSWRGSSYNEQFF.

The chain employs TRBV29-1 and TRBJ2-1; 9 nucleotides match TRBD1. CDR3 size: 12 residues. Germline V gives CDR1 SQVTM, CDR2 ANQGSEA. Here the CDR3 DNA reads TGCACCGCGGGACAGGGCTACAATGAGCAGTTCTTC. This sequence encodes CTAGQGYNEQFF.

This chain links TRBV5-4 with TRBJ1-2, with D perhaps matching TRBD1 (5 bases). The CDR3 is made up of 13 amino acids. Germline V gene lookup returns CDR1 SGHNT and CDR2 YYREEE (reference sequence). Deletions cut 2 bases from V and 6 bases from J, with 11 bases between. The CDR3 bases are TGTGCCAGCAGCTTAACAGGAGGGGATGGCTACACCTTC. It is translated as CASSLTGGDGYTF.

This clone has just a few counts. The J gene is TRBJ2-4, the V gene TRBV5-4; 7 bases match TRBD2. This CDR3 spans 15 amino acids. V shed 0 bases, J shed 3 bases, and the junction held 3 bases outside the gene matches. The V gene's germline CDR1 is SGHNT and CDR2 YYREEE (reference sequence). CDR3 nucleotide sequence: TGTGCCAGCAGCTTGGTGGGGGAGGGCAAAAACATTCAGTACTTC. The encoded protein is CASSLVGEGKNIQYF.

The genes are TRBV5-1 and TRBJ2-1; a possible D gene is TRBD1 (5 bases). Per germline, CDR1 SGHRS and CDR2 YFSETQ. With 0 bases removed from V and 4 bases from J, the gap between germline ends came to 11 bases. CDR3 length: 15 residues. CDR3 bases: TGCGCCAGCAGCTTGGACCCAGGGCAGTACAATGAGCAGTTCTTC. Protein product: CASSLDPGQYNEQFF.

The genes are TRBV19 and TRBJ2-7, with D perhaps TRBD2 (5 bases). Germline CDR1 and CDR2: LNHDA and SQIVND (reference sequence). There are 13 residues in the CDR3. Trimming pared 5 bases from V and 6 bases from J, leaving 14 bases between. CDR3 sequence: CASSLGTRGEQYF. In DNA, the CDR3 is TGTGCCAGTAGTTTGGGTACCCGGGGCGAGCAGTACTTC.

The gene calls are TRBV30 and TRBJ1-4; possible D gene TRBD1, 6 bases. The CDR3 consists of 15 residues. CDR1 and CDR2 from the germline V gene are GTSNPN and SVGIG (reference sequence). Trimming took off 2 bases at V and 8 bases at J, with 18 bases between the two ends. The DNA for the CDR3 is TGTGCCTGGAGTCCTATAGCCCACAGGGTCGAAAAACTGTTTTTT. This translates into CAWSPIAHRVEKLFF.

The V and J genes are TRBV2 and TRBJ1-1; a weak D match, TRBD1 (6 bases). This CDR3 comprises 15 residues. Germline CDR1 and CDR2: SNHLY and FYNNEI. Trimming removed 4 bases from V and 6 bases from J, with 18 bases in between. The CDR3 loop reads CASSAGLGGASEAFF. In DNA form, the CDR3 reads TGTGCCAGCAGTGCCGGGTTGGGGGGGGCGTCTGAAGCTTTCTTT.

The count of this clone is one. V and J are TRBV4-3 and TRBJ2-6; D is possibly TRBD2 (5 bases). The V end was cut by 4 bases, the J end by 2 bases, with 15 bases between. The CDR3 length is 17 residues. Germline loops: CDR1 LGHNA, CDR2 YSLEER. Here the CDR3 reads CASSPRGATPGANVLTF. The CDR3 region has the DNA TGCGCCAGCAGCCCCCGGGGAGCCACCCCTGGGGCCAACGTCCTGACTTTC.

V is TRBV6-6 and J is TRBJ2-5, with 7 bases lining up with TRBD1. Trimming at V came to 6 bases and at J to 5 bases, leaving 9 bases not matched to a gene. The CDR3 is 14 amino acids. Looked up from germline, CDR1 is MNHNY and CDR2 is SVGAGI (reference sequence). CDR3 amino acids: CASSPDRVRETQYF. The CDR3 nucleotides read TGTGCCAGCAGCCCCGACAGGGTTAGGGAGACCCAGTACTTC.

The rearrangement links TRBV6-4 to TRBJ2-2; perhaps D is TRBD1 or TRBD2 (6 bases each). Germline CDR1 and CDR2: MRHNA and SNTAGT. This CDR3 spans 14 amino acids. V lost 3 bases to trimming and J lost 6 bases, with 11 bases between them. CDR3 coding DNA: TGTGCCAGCAGTGAGATGGGGGGCCCCGGGGAGCTGTTTTTT. Encoded protein: CASSEMGGPGELFF.

This chain connects TRBV30 to TRBJ2-2; D possibly corresponds to TRBD2 (5 bases). The CDR3 consists of 12 residues. Trimming took 3 bases from V and 7 from J, leaving 9 bases between them. CDR1 GTSNPN and CDR2 SVGIG come from the germline V gene (reference sequence). The CDR3 DNA reads as TGTGCCTGGAGCCGGAGGATCGGGGAGCTGTTTTTT. Translation: CAWSRRIGELFF.

The chain recombines TRBV5-4 with TRBJ2-1; no clear D gene. CDR3 length equals 12 residues. With 2 bases removed from V and 7 bases from J, the gap between germline ends came to 7 bases. In germline, CDR1 is SGHNT, CDR2 YYREEE (reference sequence). The CDR3 DNA sequence: TGTGCCAGCAGCTTCGATAGGAATGAGCAGTTCTTC. Protein: CASSFDRNEQFF.

The V call is TRBV5-4, the J call TRBJ1-2, with a tentative D call TRBD1 (6 bases). Germline values: CDR1 SGHNT, CDR2 YYREEE (reference sequence). V dropped 2 bases and J dropped 5 bases, with 10 bases sitting between them. The CDR3 extends over 13 amino acids. For the CDR3, the DNA is TGTGCCAGCAGCTTACAGGGAGAGTATGGCTACACCTTC. Amino acids: CASSLQGEYGYTF.

This chain joins TRBV7-2 and TRBJ2-7; the D is unclear. The CDR3 loop spans 14 amino acids. Germline CDR1 SGHTA, CDR2 FQGNSA. The V and J ends lost 2 bases and 1 base respectively, with 9 bases between them. CDR3 sequence: CASSLKGLSYEQYF. CDR3 sequence (DNA): TGTGCCAGCAGCTTAAAGGGATTGTCCTACGAGCAGTACTTC.